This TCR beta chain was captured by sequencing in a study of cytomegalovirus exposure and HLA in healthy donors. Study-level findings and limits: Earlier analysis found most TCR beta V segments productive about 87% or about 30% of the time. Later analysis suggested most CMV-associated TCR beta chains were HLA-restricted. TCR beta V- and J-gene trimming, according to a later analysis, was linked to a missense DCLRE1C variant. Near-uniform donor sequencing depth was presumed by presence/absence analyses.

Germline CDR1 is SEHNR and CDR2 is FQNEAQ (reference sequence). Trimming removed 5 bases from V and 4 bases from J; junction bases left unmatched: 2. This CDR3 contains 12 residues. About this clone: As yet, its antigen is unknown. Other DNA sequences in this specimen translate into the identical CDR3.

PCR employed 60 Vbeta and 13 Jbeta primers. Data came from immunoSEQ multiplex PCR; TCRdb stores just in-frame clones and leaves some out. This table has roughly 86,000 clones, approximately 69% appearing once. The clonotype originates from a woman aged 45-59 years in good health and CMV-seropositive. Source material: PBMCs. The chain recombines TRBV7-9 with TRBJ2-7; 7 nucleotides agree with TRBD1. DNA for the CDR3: TGTGCCAGCAGCCGACAGGGTTACGAGCAGTACTTC. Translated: CASSRQGYEQYF.